This TCR beta chain was sequenced during a study of blood T cells in healthy people across ages (dated by TCRdb to the mid-2010s). In terms of the full investigation: Template switching captured roughly one uniquely barcoded TCR beta cDNA molecule per two T cells in model experiments. Age-related changes in TCR beta repertoire diversity were measured in the study by deep sequencing normalized with unique cDNA molecular identifiers. The donors were split into four age groups: young (average about 15 years), middle-aged (around 40), aged (around 67) and long-lived (more than 80). Donors of different ages were randomly distributed across sequencing lanes to avoid experimental bias. For two donors (one aged 18 to 29 and one aged 80 or older), the study analyzed two additional independent replicas of 1 million unique cDNA reads from the same blood draw.

This clonotype was picked up a small number of times. No antigen is known for it. Base quality data are lacking; no much larger clone is found one base away. CDR1 and CDR2, looked up from the germline V gene (reference sequence), are DFQATT and SNEGSKA. Reading from cysteine to phenylalanine, the CDR3 counts 12 amino acids. The DNA shown is the 36-base CDR3, in frame from base 1. V is cut by 4 bases and J by 6 bases, and the space between the germline ends is 11 bases. Broad study findings and their caveats: Observed TCR beta diversity per million T cells fell roughly linearly with age, and a significant reduction was already apparent by age roughly 40. Since profiling was done on bulk unsorted PBMCs, naive and antigen-experienced compartments could not be conclusively compared. Because donor CMV infection status was unknown, age-related changes in expanded clonotypes were potentially confounded. Total diversity estimates from one million sequenced T cells were considered lower bounds and underestimates. Observed TCR beta diversity correlated strongly with the percentage of naive T cells measured by flow cytometry. Compared with the aged group, the long-lived group had more naive CD4+ T cells, fewer expanded clones and increased TCR diversity, suggesting age selection.

Systemically healthy Caucasian individuals from Russia, over 30 in total and aged roughly 6 to 100 years, were included as donors. About 9.6 milliliters of peripheral blood were collected from each donor into EDTA-treated Vacutainer tubes. Ficoll-Paque density-gradient centrifugation was used to isolate PBMCs, with at least 7 million per sample. Trizol reagent was used to extract total RNA from the PBMCs, yielding at least 6 micrograms per sample. For every donor, flow cytometry on a PBMC aliquot measured the percentage of naive CD45RAhigh/CD27high T cells. Preparation of the library involved 5' RACE. The instrument was an Illumina HiSeq 2500. A second roughly 6 to 11 cycle PCR used a sample-barcoded 5' primer and a J-beta primer mix. Each TCR beta cDNA molecule received a unique molecular identifier from a template-switch 5' adaptor carrying 12 random nucleotides. Each sample yielded at least 2.5 million CDR3-containing paired-end reads. All of the RNA was converted into first-strand cDNA using the Mint cDNA synthesis kit, with a TRBC-specific oligonucleotide serving as the primer. Following uracil-DNA glycosylase treatment, all cDNA underwent a first 18-cycle PCR with the universal primers M1SS and BC2_uni_R. Per the source publication's procedure: For normalization, 1 million high-quality reads, each with a distinct molecular identifier, were randomly selected from each sample. Instead of being binned into consensus sequences, reads with shared molecular identifiers were discarded. CDR3 identification, clonotype clustering and error correction used MiTCR with a Q25 quality threshold and the strictest error-elimination algorithm. A nonparametric unseen species model with Euler transformation was used to estimate a lower bound on total TCR beta diversity. TCRdb ran its own pipeline on the public reads, namely fastp trimming at Q25 and MiXCR clone calling, and kept in-frame beta chains. Each record represents a unique CDR3 protein, reported with the most common genes and DNA among its rows. TCRdb assigned the V and J calls; the authors' analysis was not used. This sample gives about 1.1 million distinct CDR3 sequences in total; less than 45% of them show up just once. The ten largest account for about 12% of the sample.

Material: blood. The receptor chain draws on TRBV20-1 and TRBJ2-3, with the D gene call left open. This clonotype was obtained from a man between 18 and 35 years old in good health. The bases read TGCAGTGCTACTCGGCGCGACGATACGCAGTATTTT. Translated, it reads CSATRRDDTQYF.